A selection of T cell receptor beta chains follows, all from one sample in a study of identical twins. Each CDR3 protein is one row after TCRdb ran MiXCR on the 5' RACE reads. Of hundreds of thousands of distinct CDR3 sequences listed, less than 25% are singletons. This sample also belongs to another study, concerning T cells expressing NK-cell markers.

Sequenced input: CD4+ T cells sorted from blood. Receptors were obtained from a woman under 30 in good health. Both conserved end residues are part of each CDR3.

j_call,v_call,cdr3_aa
TRBJ2-2,TRBV11-1,CASSLAGRATGELFF
TRBJ2-7,TRBV4-3,CASSQVVHSYEQYF
TRBJ2-5,TRBV18,CASSPNLLAEQNQETQYF
TRBJ2-2,TRBV5-1,CASSWDGNTGELFF
TRBJ2-1,TRBV2,CASSAGLAGYNEQFF
TRBJ2-5,TRBV2,CASSLQGAHQETQYF
TRBJ1-2,TRBV6-5,CASSTGYGYTF
TRBJ1-5,TRBV15,CATSRDARPNQPQHF
TRBJ1-1,TRBV10-1,CASSESPGNTEAFF
TRBJ2-3,TRBV5-6,CASSTPIGTGREDTQYF
TRBJ2-3,TRBV7-2,CASSFRGARADTQYF
TRBJ2-3,TRBV3-1,CASSQDGSVAQYF
TRBJ2-5,TRBV5-1,CASSPQVLRETQYF